This T cell receptor beta chain was sequenced during a study of Graves' ophthalmopathy and Graves' hyperthyroidism. Amplified TCR beta CDR3 regions were obtained using RNA transcripts as template. HTBI primers primed a first-round RT-PCR, and a second-round multiplex PCR followed. Via MiXCR, TCRdb re-called the multiplex PCR reads, giving one row per CDR3 protein. The sample lists some 1.1 million distinct CDR3 sequences; roughly two fifths were seen once. The hyperthyroidism patients had a new diagnosis of under 2 months' duration and were aged 18 to 65. Clinical symptoms, serum thyroxine, TRAb, thyroid ultrasound and orbital computed tomography formed the basis of diagnosis. The CDR3 contains 14 residues. With 2 bases removed from V and 7 bases from J, the gap between germline ends came to 12 bases. The germline CDR1 and CDR2 sequences are WSHSY and SAAADI.

V usage is TRBV10-2 and J usage is TRBJ1-5; TRBD1 might be the D (6 bases). This clonotype was sampled from an adult man with Graves' hyperthyroidism. Input material: peripheral blood or thyroid tissue (not recorded which). DNA of the CDR3: TGCGCCAGCAGTGAGGAACAGGGCATCCAGCCCCAGCATTTT. This codes for CASSEEQGIQPQHF.